This TCR beta chain is drawn from a study of blood T cell repertoires in COVID-19. Study as a whole: T cells, B-cell-depleted T cells, or PBMCs supplied cDNA or gDNA.

The data were produced by immunoSEQ multiplex PCR, yet TCRdb's version contains in-frame clones alone and is incomplete. The top ten clones hold 6.5% to 8% of a sample with 40,000 to 55,000 clones, more than 75% of them seen once. This CDR3 has 14 amino acids. Germline assignment: CDR1 LGHDT and CDR2 YNNKEL (reference sequence). As concerns this clone: An end of the junction does not agree with germline; a read error may underlie this.

This TCR was recovered from a man in his forties or fifties with active COVID-19. The rearrangement uses TRBV3-1 (or the pseudogene TRBV3-2) and TRBJ2-1; TRBD2 agrees at 8 bases. The sample taken for sequencing was peripheral blood. The CDR3 sequence is CASSPPGTRIEKFF. In nucleotides, the CDR3 is TGTGCCAGCAGCCCCCCCGGGACTAGAATTGAGAAGTTCTTC.